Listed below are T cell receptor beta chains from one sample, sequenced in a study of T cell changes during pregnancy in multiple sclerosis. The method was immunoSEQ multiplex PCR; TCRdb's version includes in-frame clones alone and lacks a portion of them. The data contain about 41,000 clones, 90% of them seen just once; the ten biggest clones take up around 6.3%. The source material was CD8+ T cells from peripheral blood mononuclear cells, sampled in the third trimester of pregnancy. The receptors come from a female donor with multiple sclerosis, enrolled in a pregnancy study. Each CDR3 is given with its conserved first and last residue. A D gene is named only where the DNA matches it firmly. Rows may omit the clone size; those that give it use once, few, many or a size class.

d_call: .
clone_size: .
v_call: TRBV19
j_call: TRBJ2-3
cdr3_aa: CASNPGGPADTQYF
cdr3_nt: TGTGCCAGTAACCCCGGGGGGCCGGCAGATACGCAGTATTTT

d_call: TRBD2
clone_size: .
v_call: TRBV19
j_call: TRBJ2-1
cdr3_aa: CASHPGLADQGQFF
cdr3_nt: TGTGCCAGTCATCCGGGACTAGCGGATCAGGGGCAGTTCTTC

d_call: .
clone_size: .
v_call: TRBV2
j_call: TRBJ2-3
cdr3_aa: CASSEGEGGTPSTDTQYF
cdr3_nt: TGTGCCAGCAGTGAAGGGGAGGGGGGGACACCCAGCACAGATACGCAGTATTTT

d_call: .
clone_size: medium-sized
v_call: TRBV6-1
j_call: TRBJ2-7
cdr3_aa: CASSELEGSYEQYF
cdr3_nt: TGTGCCAGCAGTGAACTTGAGGGTTCCTACGAGCAGTACTTC

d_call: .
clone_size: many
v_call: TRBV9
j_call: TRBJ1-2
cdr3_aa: CASSANSWGDQDGYTF
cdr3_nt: TGTGCCAGCAGCGCAAATAGTTGGGGGGATCAGGATGGCTACACCTTC

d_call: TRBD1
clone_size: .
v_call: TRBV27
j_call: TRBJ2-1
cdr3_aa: CASSSRDSDRHEQFF
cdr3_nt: TGTGCCAGCAGTTCCCGGGACAGCGATAGGCATGAGCAGTTCTTC

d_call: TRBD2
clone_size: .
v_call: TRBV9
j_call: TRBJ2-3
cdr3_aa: CASSDDDGLAGGNTDTQYF
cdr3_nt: TGTGCCAGCAGCGACGACGACGGACTAGCGGGAGGGAATACAGATACGCAGTATTTT

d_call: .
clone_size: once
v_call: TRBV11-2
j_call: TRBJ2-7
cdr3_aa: CASSLTVASSYEQYF
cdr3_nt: TGTGCCAGCAGCTTAACAGTCGCGAGCTCCTACGAGCAGTACTTC

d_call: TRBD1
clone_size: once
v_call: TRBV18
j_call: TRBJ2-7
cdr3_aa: CASSTGQGGYEQYF
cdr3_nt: TGTGCCAGCTCAACGGGACAGGGAGGCTACGAGCAGTACTTC

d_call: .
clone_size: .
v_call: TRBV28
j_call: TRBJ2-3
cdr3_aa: CASSLTGVSTDTQYF
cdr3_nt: TGTGCCAGCAGTTTGACAGGAGTTAGCACAGATACGCAGTATTTT

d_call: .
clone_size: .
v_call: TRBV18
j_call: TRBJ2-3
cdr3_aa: CASSPLPQGPDTQYF
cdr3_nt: TGTGCCAGCTCACCACTACCACAGGGTCCAGATACGCAGTATTTT

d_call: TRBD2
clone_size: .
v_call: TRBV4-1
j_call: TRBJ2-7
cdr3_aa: CASSQDESLAGGFQYEQYF
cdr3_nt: TGCGCCAGCAGCCAAGATGAGAGTCTAGCGGGAGGATTCCAGTACGAGCAGTACTTC

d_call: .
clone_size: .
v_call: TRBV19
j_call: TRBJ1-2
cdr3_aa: CASSMQGSYGYTF
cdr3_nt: TGTGCCAGTAGTATGCAGGGGTCCTATGGCTACACCTTC

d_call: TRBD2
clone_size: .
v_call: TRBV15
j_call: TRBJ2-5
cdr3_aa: CATSRGLAGDETQYF
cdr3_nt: TGTGCCACCAGCAGAGGACTAGCGGGAGATGAGACCCAGTACTTC

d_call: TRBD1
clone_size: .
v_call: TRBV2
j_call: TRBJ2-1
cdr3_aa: CASRDPGTDNEQFF
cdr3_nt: TGTGCCAGCAGGGACCCCGGGACAGACAATGAGCAGTTCTTC

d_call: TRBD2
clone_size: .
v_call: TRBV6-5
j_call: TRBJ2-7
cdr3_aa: CASSYGGGDTSYEQYF
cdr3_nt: TGTGCCAGCAGTTATGGGGGGGGAGACACCTCCTACGAGCAGTACTTC

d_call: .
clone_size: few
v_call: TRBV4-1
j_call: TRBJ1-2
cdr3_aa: CASSQEAGSNYGYTF
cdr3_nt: TGCGCCAGCAGCCAAGAGGCGGGATCTAACTATGGCTACACCTTC

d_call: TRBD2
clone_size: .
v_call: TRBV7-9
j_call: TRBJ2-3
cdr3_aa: CASSLGTSDTDTQYF
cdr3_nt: TGTGCCAGCAGCCTTGGGACTAGCGACACAGATACGCAGTATTTT

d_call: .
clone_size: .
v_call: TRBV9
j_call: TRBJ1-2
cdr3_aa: CASSPTSTPDGSYGYTF
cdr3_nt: TGTGCCAGCAGCCCCACCTCTACACCCGACGGGAGCTATGGCTACACCTTC

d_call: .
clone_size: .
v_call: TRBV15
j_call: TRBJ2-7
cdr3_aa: CATSRLPRLKGLDEQYF
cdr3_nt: TGTGCCACCAGCAGACTACCGCGGCTCAAGGGGCTAGACGAGCAGTACTTC

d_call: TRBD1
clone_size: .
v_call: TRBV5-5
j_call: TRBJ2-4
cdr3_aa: CASSWGQVGGEGNIQYF
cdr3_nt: TGTGCCAGCAGCTGGGGGCAGGTAGGGGGCGAGGGAAACATTCAGTACTTC

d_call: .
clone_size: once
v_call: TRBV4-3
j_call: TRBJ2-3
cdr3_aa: CASSQDELRTDTQYF
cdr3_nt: TGCGCCAGCAGCCAAGATGAGCTGCGGACAGATACGCAGTATTTT

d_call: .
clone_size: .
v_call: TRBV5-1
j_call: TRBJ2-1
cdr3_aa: CASSLSYNEQFF
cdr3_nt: TGCGCCAGCAGCTTGTCGTACAATGAGCAGTTCTTC

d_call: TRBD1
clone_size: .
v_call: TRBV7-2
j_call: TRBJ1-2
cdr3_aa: CASSLGQGVLYGYTF
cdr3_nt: TGTGCCAGCAGCTTGGGACAGGGGGTCTTATATGGCTACACCTTC

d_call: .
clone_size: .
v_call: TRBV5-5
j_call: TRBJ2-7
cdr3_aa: CASSQGSLYEQYF
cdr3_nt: TGTGCCAGCAGTCAGGGATCCCTCTACGAGCAGTACTTC

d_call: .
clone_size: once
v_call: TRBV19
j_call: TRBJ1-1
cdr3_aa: CASSRGVMNTEAFF
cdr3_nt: TGTGCCAGTAGTAGGGGGGTGATGAACACTGAAGCTTTCTTT

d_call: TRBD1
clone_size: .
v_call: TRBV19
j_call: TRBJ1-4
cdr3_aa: CASSRQGAYEKLFF
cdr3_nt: TGTGCCAGTAGTCGTCAGGGGGCGTATGAAAAACTGTTTTTT

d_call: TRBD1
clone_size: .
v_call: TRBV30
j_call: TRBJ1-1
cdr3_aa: CAWSRDREAEAFF
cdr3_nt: TGTGCCTGGAGCCGGGACAGGGAGGCTGAAGCTTTCTTT

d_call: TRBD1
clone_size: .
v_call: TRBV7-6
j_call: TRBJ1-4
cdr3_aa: CASSPNQGATNEKLFF
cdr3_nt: TGTGCCAGCAGCCCGAACCAGGGGGCAACTAATGAAAAACTGTTTTTT

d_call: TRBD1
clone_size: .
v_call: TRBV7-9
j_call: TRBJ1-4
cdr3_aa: CASSQGQGAEKLFF
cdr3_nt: TGTGCCAGCAGCCAGGGACAGGGGGCTGAAAAACTGTTTTTT

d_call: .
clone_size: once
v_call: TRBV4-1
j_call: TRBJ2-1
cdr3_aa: CASRDTYTSGEEQFF
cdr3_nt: TGCGCCAGCAGGGACACATATACTTCGGGAGAAGAGCAGTTCTTC

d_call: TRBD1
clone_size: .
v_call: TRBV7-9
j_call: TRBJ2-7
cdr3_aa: CASSSQPGQGITYEQYF
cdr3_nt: TGTGCCAGCAGCTCCCAGCCGGGACAGGGAATAACCTACGAGCAGTACTTC

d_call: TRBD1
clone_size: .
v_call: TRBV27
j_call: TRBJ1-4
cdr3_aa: CASSPQGAIWKLFF
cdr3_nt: TGTGCCAGCAGTCCCCAGGGGGCTATATGGAAACTGTTTTTT

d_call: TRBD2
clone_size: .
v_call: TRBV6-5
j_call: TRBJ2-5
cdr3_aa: CASRYSGSQETQYF
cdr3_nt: TGTGCCAGCAGGTATAGCGGGAGCCAGGAGACCCAGTACTTC

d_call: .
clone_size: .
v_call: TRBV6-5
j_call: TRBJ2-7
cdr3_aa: CAAWSASRYEQYF
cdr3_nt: TGTGCCGCCTGGAGTGCTAGCCGTTACGAGCAGTACTTC

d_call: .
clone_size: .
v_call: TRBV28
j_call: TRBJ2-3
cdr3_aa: CASNLRGPSTDTQYF
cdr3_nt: TGTGCCAGCAACTTGCGAGGGCCTAGCACAGATACGCAGTATTTT

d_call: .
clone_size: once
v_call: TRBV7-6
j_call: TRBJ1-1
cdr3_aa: CASSLAAPENTGTEAFF
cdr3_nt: TGTGCCAGCAGCTTAGCGGCGCCCGAGAATACGGGCACTGAAGCTTTCTTT

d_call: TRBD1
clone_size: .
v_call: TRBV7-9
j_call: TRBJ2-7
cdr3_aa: CASSKGQAEQYF
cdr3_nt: TGTGCCAGCAGCAAAGGACAGGCGGAGCAGTACTTC

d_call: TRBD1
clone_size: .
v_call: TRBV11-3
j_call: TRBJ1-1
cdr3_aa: CASSLGQGPGTEAFF
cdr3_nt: TGTGCCAGCAGTTTGGGACAGGGGCCGGGAACTGAAGCTTTCTTT

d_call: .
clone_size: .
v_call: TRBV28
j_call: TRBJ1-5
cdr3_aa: CASSQPLVGGVGQPQHF
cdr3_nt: TGTGCCAGCAGTCAACCGTTAGTGGGAGGGGTAGGGCAGCCCCAGCATTTT

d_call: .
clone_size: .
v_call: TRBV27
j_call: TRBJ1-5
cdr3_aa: CASSFHGQPQHF
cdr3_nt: TGTGCCAGCAGTTTTCACGGGCAGCCCCAGCATTTT

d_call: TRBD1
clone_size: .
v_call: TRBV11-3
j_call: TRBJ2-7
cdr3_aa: CASRSTGTHEQYF
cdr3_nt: TGTGCCAGCAGGTCGACAGGGACCCACGAGCAGTACTTC

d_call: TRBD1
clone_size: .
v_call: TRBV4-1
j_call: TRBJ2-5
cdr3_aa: CASSPGQVQETQYF
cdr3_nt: TGCGCCAGCAGCCCGGGACAGGTACAAGAGACCCAGTACTTC